In this sample, the clone carrying this T cell receptor (beta chain) turned up a few times. Its target is unknown. 13 Jbeta primers and 60 Vbeta primers were used for the PCR. This table comes from immunoSEQ multiplex PCR, and its TCRdb copy is limited to in-frame clones, with some not included. The table lists 90,000 to 100,000 clones, roughly 79% of them singletons, with 4.9% in the top ten. This entry is derived from a study of cytomegalovirus exposure and HLA in healthy donors. Study-level background: Around 76% of 398 genotyped donors fell in the Caucasian-associated ancestry cluster. Study outcomes and limitations: Differences between HLA loci emerged in a later analysis of TCR association rates, with DRB1 most and HLA-C fewest. A previous analysis found most TCR beta V segments productive roughly 87% or roughly 30% of the time.

Per the germline V gene, CDR1 is SGHVS and CDR2 is FQNEAQ. This CDR3 has 22 amino acids. After removal of 3 bases from V and 4 bases from J, the junction contained 29 bases not matched to a gene. V usage is TRBV7-8 and J usage is TRBJ1-2, with 7 positions matching TRBD1. The sequenced sample consisted of PBMCs. This clonotype was sampled from a middle-aged woman in good health and CMV-seronegative. The CDR3 spells CASSFQLRQGAVRIYEGYGYTF. CDR3 in DNA: TGTGCCAGCAGCTTCCAACTCCGACAGGGTGCAGTTAGGATATATGAGGGCTATGGCTACACCTTC.